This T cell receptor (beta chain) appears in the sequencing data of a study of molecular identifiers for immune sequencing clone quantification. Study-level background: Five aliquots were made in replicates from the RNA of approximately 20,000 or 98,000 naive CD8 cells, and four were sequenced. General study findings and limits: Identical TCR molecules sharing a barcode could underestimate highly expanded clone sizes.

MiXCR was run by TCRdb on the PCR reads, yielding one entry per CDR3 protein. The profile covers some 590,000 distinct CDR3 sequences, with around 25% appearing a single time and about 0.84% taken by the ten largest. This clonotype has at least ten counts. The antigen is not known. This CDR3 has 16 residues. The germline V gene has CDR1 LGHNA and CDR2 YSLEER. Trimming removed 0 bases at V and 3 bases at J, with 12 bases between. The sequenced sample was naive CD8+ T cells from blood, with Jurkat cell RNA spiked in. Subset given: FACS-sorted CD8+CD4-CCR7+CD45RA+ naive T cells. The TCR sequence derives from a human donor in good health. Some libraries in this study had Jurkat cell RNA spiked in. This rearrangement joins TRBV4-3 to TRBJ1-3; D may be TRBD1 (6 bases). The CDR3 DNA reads TGCGCCAGCAGCCAAGATCGGGGGGGCGGTGGAAACACCATATATTTT. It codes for CASSQDRGGGGNTIYF.